Presented here are 21 T cell receptor beta chains from one specimen sequenced in a study of human T cells and chemical hapten exposure. Time point specified: patch test 1, 2 weeks after DPC sensitization. Treatment defined: therapeutic diphenylcyclopropenone sensitization with weekly scalp DPC. TCRdb independently ran MiXCR on the RACE reads; one entry per CDR3 protein. The sample has 45,000 to 70,000 distinct CDR3 sequences, about 9.6% seen once. This specimen was whole blood, taken in connection with sensitization to the hapten diphenylcyclopropenone (DPC). These receptors all come from a woman between 40 and 50 years old with alopecia areata. Some clones in this sample may be carry-over from other donors' samples.

There are a few counts of this clonotype. V gene TRBV12-3 or TRBV12-4 combines with J gene TRBJ2-7, with 9 bases matching TRBD2. This CDR3 region has 18 residues. V lost 2 bases to trimming and J lost 0 bases; unmatched junction nucleotides: 11. The CDR3 loop reads CASSLSRVRGGFSYEQYF. The CDR3 nucleotides read TGTGCCAGCAGTTTATCACGGGTGCGGGGGGGATTCTCCTACGAGCAGTACTTC.

This clonotype was observed a few times. This CDR3 is CASSLDTHSGNTIYF. In DNA form, the CDR3 reads TGTGCCAGCAGCTTAGACACACACTCTGGAAACACCATATATTTT. This chain links TRBV7-8 with TRBJ1-3; D not resolved. The V and J ends lost 1 base and 0 bases respectively, with 7 bases between them. Looked up from germline, CDR1 is SGHVS and CDR2 is FQNEAQ. The CDR3 is 15 residues long.

This clonotype was picked up many times. The V and J genes are TRBV6-4 and TRBJ2-3; D tentatively reads TRBD1 or TRBD2 (5 bases each). The CDR3 extends over 15 amino acids. Germline CDR1 and CDR2: MRHNA and SNTAGT. Between the trimmed V and J ends, which lost 0 bases and 2 bases, there was a span of 9 bases. The CDR3 loop reads CASSDSPGHTDTQYF. CDR3 coding DNA: TGTGCCAGCAGTGACTCGCCGGGGCACACAGATACGCAGTATTTT.

This clonotype was found many times. The rearrangement uses TRBV11-2 and TRBJ2-6; D possibly corresponds to TRBD2 (5 bases). V was pared by 5 bases and J by 0 bases, with 14 bases between. Germline V CDR1 and CDR2: SGHAT, FQNNGV. This CDR3 contains 17 residues. The DNA for the CDR3 is TGTGCCAGCAGCCTACGGACTGGATCCTCTGGGGCCAACGTCCTGACTTTC. Translating gives CASSLRTGSSGANVLTF.

The sample holds a few counts of this clonotype. This chain connects TRBV6-5 to TRBJ2-4; D perhaps matches TRBD2 (5 bases). Trimming left V 10 bases short and J 4 bases short, with 8 bases between. The CDR3 contains 11 residues. Germline values: CDR1 MNHEY, CDR2 SVGAGI. CDR3 in DNA: TGTGCCACTGACTATAAAAACATTCAGTACTTC. Translated, it gives CATDYKNIQYF.

This clonotype has a count of ten or more. The V and J genes are TRBV28 and TRBJ2-7; D unresolved. The germline gives CDR1 MDHEN, CDR2 SYDVKM. V was cut by 2 bases and J by 2 bases, with 7 bases left in between. This CDR3 contains 13 residues. The CDR3 is CASSLTETYEQYF. For the CDR3, the DNA is TGTGCCAGCAGTTTAACAGAGACCTACGAGCAGTACTTC.

This sequence joins TRBV5-1 and TRBJ1-5, with D tentatively TRBD1 (6 bases). The germline gives CDR1 SGHRS, CDR2 YFSETQ. Trimming removed 0 bases at V and 3 bases at J, with 10 bases between. The CDR3 is 15 residues long. DNA for the CDR3: TGCGCCAGCAGCTTGGCTGGGGGGGCCAATCAGCCCCAGCATTTT. Translation gives CASSLAGGANQPQHF. Variable domain in full (rest from reference TRBV5-1 and TRBJ1-5): KAGVTQTPRYLIKTRGQQVTLSCSPISGHRSVSWYQQTPGQGLQFLFEYFSETQRNKGNFPGRFSGRQFSNSRSEMNVSTLELGDSALYLCASSLAGGANQPQHFGDGTRLSIL.

The chain recombines TRBV10-3 with TRBJ1-6; tentative D call: TRBD1 (6 bases). CDR3 length equals 15 residues. Between the trimmed V and J ends, which lost 6 bases and 10 bases, there was a span of 19 bases. The germline V gene has CDR1 ENHRY and CDR2 SYGVKD. The CDR3 is CAISVQGSEGSPLHF. The CDR3 DNA reads TGTGCCATCAGCGTACAGGGAAGTGAAGGCTCACCCCTCCACTTT.

The CDR3 sequence: CASSPEGRGWLFF. The CDR3 nucleotides read TGCGCCAGCAGCCCCGAAGGCCGGGGGTGGCTTTTCTTT. The chain recombines TRBV5-1 with TRBJ1-1; maybe TRBD1 (5 bases). CDR1 is SGHRS, CDR2 YFSETQ, per germline. The CDR3 extends over 13 amino acids. The V and J ends lost 4 bases and 13 bases respectively, with 20 bases between them.

The chain is built from TRBV9 and TRBJ2-5; 7 bases match TRBD2. The CDR3 is 15 residues long. The V segment lost 0 bases and the J segment 6 bases; nucleotides outside the gene matches: 8. From germline, CDR1 is SGDLS and CDR2 YYNGEE. DNA for the CDR3: TGTGCCAGCAGCGTAGGAAGCGGGGCTAAGAAGACCCAGTACTTC. Translated: CASSVGSGAKKTQYF.

The rearrangement uses TRBV3-1 and TRBJ2-1; TRBD1 agrees at 7 bases. Trimming at V came to 0 bases and at J to 4 bases, leaving 6 bases not matched to a gene. Germline CDR1 reads LGHDT; CDR2 reads YNNKEL (reference sequence). This CDR3 contains 16 residues. The CDR3 sequence is CASSQDPGTAYNEQFF. The CDR3 DNA sequence: TGTGCCAGCAGCCAAGACCCCGGGACAGCATACAATGAGCAGTTCTTC.

This clonotype has more than one count but fewer than ten. CDR3 bases: TGTGCCAGCAGTGACCGACGGGGCAATCAGCCCCAGCATTTT. Translation gives CASSDRRGNQPQHF. This chain links TRBV2 with TRBJ1-5; no clear D gene. Germline CDR1 is SNHLY and CDR2 is FYNNEI. V was pared by 3 bases and J by 2 bases, with 8 bases between. The CDR3 totals 14 residues.

The chain links TRBV7-3 to TRBJ2-3; D possibly uses TRBD1 or TRBD2 (5 bases each). There are 13 residues in the CDR3. Germline loops: CDR1 SGHTA, CDR2 FQGTGA. V lost 4 bases, J lost 5 bases, and 10 bases lay in between. CDR3 loop: CASSSARGDTQYF. Written as DNA, the CDR3 is TGTGCCAGCAGCTCCGCGAGGGGAGATACGCAGTATTTT.

The gene calls are TRBV7-6 and TRBJ2-3; 9 bases are shared with TRBD1. The CDR3 has 17 amino acids. The V gene's germline CDR1 is SGHVS and CDR2 FNYEAQ. V shed 1 base, J shed 5 bases, and the junction held 10 bases outside the gene matches. The CDR3 here is CASSLVSRDRVEDTQYF. The CDR3 nucleotides are TGTGCCAGCAGCTTAGTCTCCCGGGACAGGGTCGAAGATACGCAGTATTTT. The whole variable domain, filled in from reference TRBV7-6 and TRBJ2-3, reads GAGVSQSPRYKVTKRGQDVALRCDPISGHVSLYWYRQALGQGPEFLTYFNYEAQQDKSGLPNDRFSAERPEGSISTLTIQRTEQRDSAMYRCASSLVSRDRVEDTQYFGPGTRLTVL.

This clonotype showed up many times. The chain combines TRBV7-9 with TRBJ2-1; D is perhaps TRBD2 (5 bases). Germline V gives CDR1 SEHNR, CDR2 FQNEAQ (reference sequence). This CDR3 spans 16 amino acids. Trimming stripped 1 base from V and 4 bases from J, with 14 bases between. CDR3 DNA sequence: TGTGCCAGCAGCTTAGATATGGTGAGGGCTTACAATGAGCAGTTCTTC. Its protein is CASSLDMVRAYNEQFF.

This sequence joins TRBV20-1 and TRBJ1-2; D uncertain. The CDR3 extends over 12 amino acids. Germline V gives CDR1 DFQATT, CDR2 SNEGSKA (reference sequence). The V end was cut by 1 base, the J end by 2 bases, with 5 bases between. The CDR3 DNA reads as TGCAGTGCTAGAGTAGGGAACTATGGCTACACCTTC. Encoded protein: CSARVGNYGYTF.

V gene TRBV18 combines with J gene TRBJ1-6; 8 bases agree with TRBD1. CDR1 and CDR2 from the germline V gene are KGHSH and LQKENI. The CDR3 consists of 16 residues. V lost 3 bases and J lost 7; bases outside the gene matches: 8. The CDR3 sequence: CASSPLLRDRNSPLHF. The CDR3 coding sequence is TGTGCCAGCTCACCGTTACTAAGGGACAGGAATTCACCCCTCCACTTT.

This clonotype was counted between two and nine times. J is TRBJ1-5 and V is TRBV19; the D is unclear. The ends were cut back, 7 bases at V and 0 bases at J, with 10 bases in the middle. Germline-derived CDR1 and CDR2 are LNHDA and SQIVND (reference sequence). The CDR3 spans 14 residues. CDR3 bases: TGTGCCAGTAAAGGGAGAAATAGCAATCAGCCCCAGCATTTT. This encodes CASKGRNSNQPQHF.

This clonotype was detected many times. This chain connects TRBV29-1 to TRBJ2-2; D gene unclear. V was cut by 1 base and J by 4 bases, with 10 bases left in between. The germline V gene has CDR1 SQVTM and CDR2 ANQGSEA. The CDR3 runs to 14 residues. The CDR3, as DNA: TGCAGCGTTGAAGCGGATGCCCCCACCGGGGAGCTGTTTTTT. It yields the protein CSVEADAPTGELFF.

The genes are TRBV5-1 and TRBJ1-5; D not resolved. Germline-derived CDR1 and CDR2 are SGHRS and YFSETQ. This CDR3 is 12 amino acids long. Trimming took off 5 bases at V and 12 bases at J, with 15 bases between the two ends. In nucleotides, the CDR3 is TGCGCCAGCAGTGATGGGGTAGGGCGCCAGCATTTT. Translating gives CASSDGVGRQHF.

This clonotype was picked up a small number of times. The chain links TRBV4-3 to TRBJ1-1; no firm D call. The V gene lost 4 bases and the J gene lost 4 bases, with 16 bases spanning the gap. This CDR3 has 15 amino acids. Per germline, CDR1 LGHNA and CDR2 YSLEER. In DNA form, the CDR3 reads TGCGCCAGCAGCCGAGAGTATTCCCAGCGCACTGAAGCTTTCTTT. Translating gives CASSREYSQRTEAFF.